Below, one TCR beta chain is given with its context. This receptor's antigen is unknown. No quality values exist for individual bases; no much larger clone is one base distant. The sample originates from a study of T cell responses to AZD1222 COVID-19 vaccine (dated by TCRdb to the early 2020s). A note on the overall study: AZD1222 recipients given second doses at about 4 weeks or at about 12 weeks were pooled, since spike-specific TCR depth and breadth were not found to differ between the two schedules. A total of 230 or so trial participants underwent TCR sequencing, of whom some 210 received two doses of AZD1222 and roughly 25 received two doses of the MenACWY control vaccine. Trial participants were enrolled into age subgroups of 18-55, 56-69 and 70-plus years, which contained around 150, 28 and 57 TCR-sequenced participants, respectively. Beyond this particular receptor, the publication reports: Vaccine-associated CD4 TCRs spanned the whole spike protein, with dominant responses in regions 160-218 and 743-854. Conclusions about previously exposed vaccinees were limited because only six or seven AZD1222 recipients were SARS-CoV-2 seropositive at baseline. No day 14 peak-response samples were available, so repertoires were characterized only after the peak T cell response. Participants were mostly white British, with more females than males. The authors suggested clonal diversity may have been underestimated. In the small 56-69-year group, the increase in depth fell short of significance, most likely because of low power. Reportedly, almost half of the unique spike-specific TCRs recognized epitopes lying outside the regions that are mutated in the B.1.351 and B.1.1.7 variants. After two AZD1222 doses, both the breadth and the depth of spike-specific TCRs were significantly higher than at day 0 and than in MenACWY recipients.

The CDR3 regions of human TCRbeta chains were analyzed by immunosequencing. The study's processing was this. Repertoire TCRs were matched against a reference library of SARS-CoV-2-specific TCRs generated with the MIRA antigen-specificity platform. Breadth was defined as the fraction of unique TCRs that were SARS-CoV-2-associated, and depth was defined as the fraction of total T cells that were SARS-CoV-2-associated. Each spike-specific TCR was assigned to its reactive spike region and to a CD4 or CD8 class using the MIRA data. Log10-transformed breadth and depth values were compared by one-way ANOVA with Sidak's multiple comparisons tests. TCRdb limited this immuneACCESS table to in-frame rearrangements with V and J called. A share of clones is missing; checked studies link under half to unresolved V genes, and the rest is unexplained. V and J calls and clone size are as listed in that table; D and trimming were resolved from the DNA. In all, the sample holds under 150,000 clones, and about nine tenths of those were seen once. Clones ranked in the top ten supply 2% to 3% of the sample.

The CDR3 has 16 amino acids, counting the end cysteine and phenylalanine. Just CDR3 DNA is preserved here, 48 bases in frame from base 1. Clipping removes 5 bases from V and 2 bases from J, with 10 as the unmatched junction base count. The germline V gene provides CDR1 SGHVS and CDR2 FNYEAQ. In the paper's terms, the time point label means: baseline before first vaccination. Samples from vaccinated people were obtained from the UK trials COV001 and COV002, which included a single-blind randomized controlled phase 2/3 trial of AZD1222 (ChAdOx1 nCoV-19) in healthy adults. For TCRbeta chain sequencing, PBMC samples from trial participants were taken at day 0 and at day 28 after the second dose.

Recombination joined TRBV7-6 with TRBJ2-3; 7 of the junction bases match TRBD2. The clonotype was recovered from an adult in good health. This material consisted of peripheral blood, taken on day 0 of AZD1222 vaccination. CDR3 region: CASSLTGGRATDTQYF. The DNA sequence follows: TGTGCCAGCAGCCTGACTGGGGGGAGGGCCACAGATACGCAGTATTTT.